This note documents a single TCR beta chain sequence. CDR3 length equals 15 residues. V shed 4 bases, J shed 0 bases, and the junction held 3 bases outside the gene matches. Looked up from germline, CDR1 is SGHRS and CDR2 is YFSETQ. The sample comes from a study of PD-L1 blockade in urothelial cancer. Study details: Twenty-five of the 29 patients were men with bladder-origin urothelial cancer. Samples came from 3 weeks, at the second dose, and 6 weeks into treatment. Across blood samples, T cells had a median count of 141,255.

Time point in this sample: peripheral blood 6 weeks after treatment start. Generated by immunoSEQ multiplex PCR, the TCRdb table keeps only in-frame clones and is missing some. Found here are around 93,000 clones, around four fifths of them singletons; the top ten hold around 8.1%. Sequenced here: PBMCs, sampled around atezolizumab (anti-PD-L1) treatment. This receptor was identified in a man aged 70 or older with urothelial cancer. The rearrangement uses TRBV5-1 and TRBJ2-3; 9 bases map to TRBD2. In nucleotides, the CDR3 is TGCGCCAGCAGCGCGCGGGGGGGAAGCACAGATACGCAGTATTTT. This translates into CASSARGGSTDTQYF.